These T cell receptor beta chains were read from a single sample in a study of blood T cell repertoires in COVID-19. Generated by immunoSEQ multiplex PCR, the TCRdb table keeps only in-frame clones and is missing some. This table holds fewer than 200,000 clones, 80% to 95% found once. The sample comprised peripheral blood. These receptors came from a man between 50 and 59 years old with acute or convalescent COVID-19. CDR3s include the opening cysteine and the closing phenylalanine or tryptophan. The order of the fields is V gene, J gene, CDR3 protein.

V gene: TRBV9; J gene: TRBJ2-2; CDR3 protein: CASSPDSPTSGELFF
V gene: TRBV28; J gene: TRBJ1-5; CDR3 protein: CASPIRGLERGNQPQHF
V gene: TRBV6-2/TRBV6-3; J gene: TRBJ1-2; CDR3 protein: CASSPDSPYGYTF
V gene: TRBV11-2; J gene: TRBJ2-1; CDR3 protein: CASSLRDNEQFF
V gene: TRBV7-3; J gene: TRBJ2-3; CDR3 protein: CASSLGLLTDTQYF
V gene: TRBV10-3; J gene: TRBJ1-4; CDR3 protein: CAISPTGTGHNEKLFF
V gene: TRBV7-9; J gene: TRBJ1-4; CDR3 protein: CASRLMEGTNEKLFF
V gene: TRBV28; J gene: TRBJ1-2; CDR3 protein: CASAQQGARIYGYTF
V gene: TRBV4-1; J gene: TRBJ2-1; CDR3 protein: CASSQEETGRQFF
V gene: TRBV18; J gene: TRBJ1-2; CDR3 protein: CASSRQDDYGYTF
V gene: TRBV10-3; J gene: TRBJ2-4; CDR3 protein: CAISERGNIQYF
V gene: TRBV10-3; J gene: TRBJ2-1; CDR3 protein: CAISDGQDNEQFF
V gene: TRBV4-2; J gene: TRBJ2-4; CDR3 protein: CASSQDVRVKAKNIQYF
V gene: TRBV28; J gene: TRBJ1-5; CDR3 protein: CASSPSGQIWSNQPQHF
V gene: TRBV2; J gene: TRBJ2-1; CDR3 protein: CASRLAGGPNNEQFF
V gene: TRBV24-1; J gene: TRBJ2-3; CDR3 protein: CATSGPQVADTQYF
V gene: TRBV20-1; J gene: TRBJ2-7; CDR3 protein: CSASLQVGYEQYF
V gene: TRBV5-6; J gene: TRBJ1-5; CDR3 protein: CASSFKSQPQHF
V gene: TRBV28; J gene: TRBJ2-6; CDR3 protein: CASMKGSSGANVLTF
V gene: TRBV9; J gene: TRBJ1-5; CDR3 protein: CASSAGQGNQPQHF
V gene: TRBV3-1/TRBV3-2; J gene: TRBJ2-3; CDR3 protein: CASSQGLAGGPWTDTQYF
V gene: TRBV19; J gene: TRBJ1-5; CDR3 protein: CASSIYPDRGNQPQHF
V gene: TRBV7-9; J gene: TRBJ1-2; CDR3 protein: CASSLADKPYGYTF